The T cell receptor beta chain under discussion was sequenced for a study of OX40 agonist ivuxolimab in advanced cancers. Across the whole study: Patients treated during dose escalation were battling hepatocellular carcinoma, melanoma, renal cell or head and neck cancer.

Regarding this clone: Its specificity is not known.

Germline values: CDR1 MDHEN, CDR2 SYDVKM. V was clipped by 8 bases and J by 7 bases, with 20 bases between them. The CDR3 is 15 residues long. Findings of the study overall: Partial responders at 0.1-3.0 mg/kg had among the lowest clonal expansion.

TCRdb's table, derived via immunoSEQ multiplex PCR, lists solely in-frame clones and lacks some. The data contain some 95,000 clones, approximately 86% of them singletons. The sequence was collected from an adult with an advanced solid tumor such as melanoma, head and neck, liver or kidney cancer. V usage is TRBV28 and J usage is TRBJ1-4; D is ambiguous. Sequencing used CD4+ or CD8+ T cells sorted from blood, obtained in a trial of the OX40 agonist ivuxolimab. The chain's CDR3 is CASSWRDTWGEKLFF. CDR3 coding DNA: TGTGCCAGCTCTTGGAGAGACACTTGGGGTGAAAAACTGTTTTTT.